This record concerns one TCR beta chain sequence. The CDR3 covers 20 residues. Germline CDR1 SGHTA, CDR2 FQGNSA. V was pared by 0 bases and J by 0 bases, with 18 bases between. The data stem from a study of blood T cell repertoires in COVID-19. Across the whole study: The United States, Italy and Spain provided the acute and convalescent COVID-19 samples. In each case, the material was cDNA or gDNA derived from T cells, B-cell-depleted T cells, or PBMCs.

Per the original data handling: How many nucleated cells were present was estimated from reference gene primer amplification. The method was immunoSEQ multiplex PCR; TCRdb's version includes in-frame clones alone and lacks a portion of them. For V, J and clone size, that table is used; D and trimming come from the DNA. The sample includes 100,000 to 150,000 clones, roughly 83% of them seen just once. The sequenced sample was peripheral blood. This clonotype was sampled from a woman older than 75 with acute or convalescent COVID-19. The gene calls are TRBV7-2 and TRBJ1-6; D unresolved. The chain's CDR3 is CASSLASRTLWGSYNSPLHF. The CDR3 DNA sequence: TGTGCCAGCAGCTTAGCGTCCCGGACTTTATGGGGCTCCTATAATTCACCCCTCCACTTT.